This TCR beta chain was profiled in a study of early T cells in non-severe SARS-CoV-2 infection. General study findings and limits: Matching against VDJdb likely underestimated virus-specific expansions, favoring anti-spike CD8.

On this clonotype: Its antigen remains unknown.

TCRdb re-called the 5' RACE reads through MiXCR, storing one row per CDR3 protein. The data hold approximately 70,000 distinct CDR3 sequences, with 12% observed a single time. The CDR3 sequence is 14 residues long. The germline CDR1 and CDR2 sequences are SEHNR and FQNEAQ (reference sequence). The germline V and J ends were trimmed by 5 bases and 2 bases, with 10 bases remaining between them. This sequence originates from an adult who was a healthcare worker with PCR-confirmed SARS-CoV-2 infection or an uninfected control (not recorded which). The V and J genes are TRBV7-9 and TRBJ1-3, with D hard to call. What was sequenced was whole blood. CDR3 loop: CASSPSWAGNTIYF. DNA of the CDR3: TGTGCCAGCAGCCCGTCCTGGGCTGGAAACACCATATATTTT.